This T cell receptor beta chain was sequenced in a study of identifying expanded T cells in peripheral blood. Clones were read by immunoSEQ multiplex PCR, and TCRdb kept only the in-frame ones, dropping some. The sample comprises approximately 86,000 clones, roughly 84% of which are singletons, and less than 5% rests with the top ten. The study, taken as a whole, reports: Technical replicates showed around 1.2 changed clones; two weeks roughly 15; four weeks 19. Roughly 2-week clone count variance significantly increased as total template count grew.

From germline, CDR1 is SGHRS and CDR2 YFSETQ. Trimming cost V 0 bases and J 1 base, with 15 bases left between them. This CDR3 has 17 amino acids. For this clone: Its antigen is currently unknown.

The receptor was derived from a person between 18 and 69 years old in good health. The chain is built from TRBV5-1 and TRBJ2-3; no clear D gene. The sequenced sample consisted of blood. Here the CDR3 reads CASSLGGSLRGTDTQYF. The CDR3 nucleotides are TGCGCCAGCAGCTTGGGTGGGTCCCTAAGGGGCACAGATACGCAGTATTTT. The full variable domain, rest sourced from reference TRBV5-1 and TRBJ2-3, is KAGVTQTPRYLIKTRGQQVTLSCSPISGHRSVSWYQQTPGQGLQFLFEYFSETQRNKGNFPGRFSGRQFSNSRSEMNVSTLELGDSALYLCASSLGGSLRGTDTQYFGPGTRLTVL.